One T cell receptor beta chain is described in this entry. The CDR3 length is 14 residues. V lost 7 bases and J 6 bases, leaving 16 bases between the germline ends. The germline V gene encodes CDR1 SNHLY and CDR2 FYNNEI. Using immunoSEQ multiplex PCR, the repertoire was profiled, and TCRdb retains in-frame clones only, with some absent. The repertoire holds about 38,000 clones, with more than 70% as singletons. This entry belongs to a study of T cell changes during pregnancy in multiple sclerosis. V gene TRBV2 combines with J gene TRBJ2-1, with a possible D match to TRBD1 (5 bases). The clonotype was recovered from a female donor with multiple sclerosis, enrolled in a pregnancy study. The sequences come from CD8+ T cells from peripheral blood mononuclear cells, collected in the third trimester of pregnancy. CDR3 sequence reads: CASIGPDNLNEQFF. Written as DNA, the CDR3 is TGTGCCAGCATCGGGCCGGACAACCTCAATGAGCAGTTCTTC. The variable domain in full, with the rest retrieved from reference TRBV2 and TRBJ2-1, is EPEVTQTPSHQVTQMGQEVILRCVPISNHLYFYWYRQILGQKVEFLVSFYNNEISEKSEIFDDQFSVERPDGSNFTLKIRSTKLEDSAMYFCASIGPDNLNEQFFGPGTRLTVL.